Presented here are 3 T cell receptor beta chains from one specimen sequenced in a study of Ad26.COV2.S vaccination and SARS-CoV-2 variants. Profiling relied on immunoSEQ multiplex PCR, and the TCRdb table lists in-frame clones only, not all of them. The sample includes fewer than 500,000 clones, over 75% of them seen just once. The treatment: 15 to 20 received Ad26.COV2.S at low or high dose, single or two shots; five or six received placebo; per-sample allocation not given. Sample collection was performed on day 63 after the first vaccine or placebo injection. Specimen: peripheral blood, collected in a trial of Ad26.COV2.S vaccine versus placebo. These receptors came from a person aged 18 to 65 who received the Ad26.COV2.S COVID-19 vaccine or a placebo.

The J gene is TRBJ1-2, the V gene TRBV3-1 (or the pseudogene TRBV3-2), with D possibly being TRBD1 (5 bases). The CDR3 loop spans 14 amino acids. Germline assignment: CDR1 LGHDT and CDR2 YNNKEL (reference sequence). Between the trimmed V and J ends, which lost 1 base and 5 bases, there was a span of 11 bases. The CDR3 sequence is CASSQASGAYGYTF. For the CDR3, the DNA is TGTGCCAGCAGCCAAGCCAGTGGGGCTTATGGCTACACCTTC.

The chain carries TRBV19 and TRBJ1-5, with D unresolved. V was clipped by 1 base and J by 2 bases, with 9 bases between them. CDR3 length equals 15 residues. The germline gives CDR1 LNHDA, CDR2 SQIVND (reference sequence). CDR3 sequence (DNA): TGTGCCAGTAGTATAGCTCGGACGGGCAATCAGCCCCAGCATTTT. This codes for CASSIARTGNQPQHF.

The chain uses TRBV10-3 and TRBJ2-1; tentatively, D is TRBD2 (6 bases). Germline loops: CDR1 ENHRY, CDR2 SYGVKD. With 6 bases removed from V and 4 bases from J, the gap between germline ends came to 10 bases. CDR3 length equals 13 residues. CDR3 DNA sequence: TGTGCCATCAGCAATGGAGGGTACAATGAGCAGTTCTTC. Translation: CAISNGGYNEQFF.